This TCR beta chain was recovered during a study of OX40 agonist ivuxolimab in advanced cancers. Study overall: The dose-escalation group included hepatocellular carcinoma, melanoma, renal cell carcinoma and head and neck cancer. Earlier anti-PD-1, anti-PD-L1 or anti-CTLA-4 therapy was permitted; 35% to 50% had received some.

Comments on this clone: Its antigen is not identified.

There are 13 residues in the CDR3. Germline V gene data show CDR1 as SGHTA and CDR2 as FQGNSA. Losses at the gene ends were 5 bases for V and 7 bases for J; bases not matched to a gene: 8. Study-wide results and caveats: The specificity for antigen of the expanded peripheral T cells was not determined.

Only in-frame clones appear in the TCRdb table, and some are missing; sequencing was by immunoSEQ multiplex PCR. The repertoire holds about 83,000 clones, with roughly 88% as singletons. The sequence was obtained from an adult with an advanced solid tumor such as melanoma, head and neck, liver or kidney cancer. The sample consisted of CD4+ or CD8+ T cells sorted from blood, taken in a trial of the OX40 agonist ivuxolimab. The V and J genes are TRBV7-2 and TRBJ2-7; 7 bases are a match to TRBD1. DNA of the CDR3: TGTGCCAGCAGCCCTCTCCTACAGGGGGAGCAGTACTTC. It yields the protein CASSPLLQGEQYF.